This T cell receptor (beta chain) was identified in a study of blood T cell repertoires in COVID-19. At the level of the study: Acute-phase and convalescent COVID-19 samples originated in the United States, Italy and Spain. T cells, B-cell-depleted T cells, or PBMCs supplied cDNA or gDNA.

Original processing methods: Counts of nucleated cells, estimated from reference gene primer amplification, were obtained. Libraries were prepared by immunoSEQ multiplex PCR; TCRdb keeps only in-frame clonotypes and omits some of them. V, J and clone size derive from that table, while D and trimming were established from the DNA sequence. The table includes 200,000 to 250,000 clones, just over 85% detected once. Germline V CDR1 and CDR2: SGHRS, YFSETQ. The CDR3 runs 19 residues. V gave up 4 bases and J gave up 3 bases; unmatched junction bases: 13. The rearrangement joins TRBV5-1 to TRBJ2-1; TRBD2 aligns across 13 bases. This receptor was obtained from an older man with acute or convalescent COVID-19. What was sequenced was peripheral blood. The CDR3 nucleotides read TGCGCCAGCAGCGCCCCCGGGACTAGCGGGATTGACTTCTACAATGAGCAGTTCTTC. It translates to CASSAPGTSGIDFYNEQFF.